This T cell receptor (beta chain) was observed in a study of cytomegalovirus exposure and HLA in healthy donors. Findings of the study overall: Highly shared variants forming one cluster were likely a sequencing artifact.

Primers included in the PCR were 60 Vbeta and 13 Jbeta primers. TCRdb keeps only in-frame clones here, not all; method: immunoSEQ multiplex PCR. The sample includes roughly 240,000 clones, about 81% of them seen just once. This clone was seen only once. Antigen unknown. CDR1 is SGHAT and CDR2 is FQNNGV in the germline V gene. V was trimmed by 4 bases and J by 1 base, leaving 14 bases between them. This CDR3 has 15 amino acids. The chain joins TRBV11-2 to TRBJ2-7, with TRBD1 as a possible D gene (6 bases). Material for sequencing was PBMCs. The receptor was isolated from a woman between 40 and 50 years old in good health and CMV-seropositive. The CDR3 region has the DNA TGTGCCAGCAGCTACCGGTCCGGGACATCCTACGAGCAGTACTTC. This encodes CASSYRSGTSYEQYF.